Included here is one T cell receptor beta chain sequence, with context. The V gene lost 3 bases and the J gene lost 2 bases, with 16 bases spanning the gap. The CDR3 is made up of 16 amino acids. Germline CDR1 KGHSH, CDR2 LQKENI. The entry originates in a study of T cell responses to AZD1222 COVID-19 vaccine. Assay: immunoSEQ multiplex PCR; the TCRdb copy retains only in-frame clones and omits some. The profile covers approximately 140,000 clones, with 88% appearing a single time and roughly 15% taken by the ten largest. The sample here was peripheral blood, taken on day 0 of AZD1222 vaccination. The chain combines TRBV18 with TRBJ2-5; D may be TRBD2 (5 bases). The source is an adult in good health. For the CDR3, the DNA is TGTGCCAGCTCACCCGGAACGGTCGGGATTCAAGAGACCCAGTACTTC. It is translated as CASSPGTVGIQETQYF.